This TCR beta chain is drawn from a study of blood T cells in healthy people across ages (dated by TCRdb to the mid-2010s). Describing the broader study: Template switching captured roughly one uniquely barcoded TCR beta cDNA molecule per two T cells in model experiments. The donors were divided into four age groups: young (average roughly 15 years), middle-aged (around 41), aged (approximately 62) and long-lived (82). Using the same blood draw, the study looked at two additional independent replicas of 1 million unique cDNA reads for two donors, one aged 18 to 30 and the other aged 80 or older. To track age-related changes in TCR beta repertoire diversity, the study relied on deep sequencing normalized with unique cDNA molecular identifiers. To avoid experimental bias, donors of different ages were distributed randomly across sequencing lanes. Findings and caveats that apply to the study as a whole: There was a strong correlation between observed TCR beta diversity and the percentage of naive T cells measured by flow cytometry. Total diversity estimates from one million sequenced T cells were considered lower bounds and underestimates. Compared with the aged group, the long-lived group had more naive CD4+ T cells, fewer expanded clones and increased TCR diversity, suggesting age selection. Donor CMV infection status was unknown, potentially confounding age-related changes in expanded clonotypes. Observed TCR beta diversity per million T cells fell roughly linearly with age, and a significant reduction was already apparent by age roughly 40. Conclusive comparison of naive and antigen-experienced compartments was prevented by the profiling of bulk unsorted PBMCs.

A word on this clonotype: Its specific antigen is unknown. Base qualities are missing; no much larger clone stands one base away.

The library was built by means of 5' RACE. The data were produced on an Illumina HiSeq 2500. A second about 7 to 11 cycle PCR used a sample-barcoded 5' primer and a J-beta primer mix. Each TCR beta cDNA molecule received a unique molecular identifier from a template-switch 5' adaptor carrying 12 random nucleotides. Each sample yielded at least 3 million CDR3-containing paired-end reads. The Mint cDNA synthesis kit, primed by a TRBC-specific oligonucleotide, was used to synthesize first-strand cDNA from all RNA. After uracil-DNA glycosylase treatment, a first 18-cycle PCR used universal primers M1SS and BC2_uni_R on all cDNA. The authors' pipeline ran thus. Each sample was normalized by randomly selecting 1 million high-quality reads, each carrying a distinct molecular identifier. Reads sharing molecular identifiers were discarded rather than binned into consensus sequences. CDR3 identification, clonotype clustering and error correction used MiTCR with a Q25 quality threshold and the strictest error-elimination algorithm. A nonparametric unseen species model with Euler transformation was used to estimate lower-bound total TCR beta diversity. The public reads were quality trimmed at Q25 with fastp and then assembled into clones with MiXCR by TCRdb, keeping productive beta chains. One record per CDR3 amino acid sequence lists the most common genes and DNA. TCRdb assigned the V and J calls; the authors' analysis was not used. In this sample the table shows almost 800,000 distinct CDR3 sequences, about three fifths of which occur a single time. About 20% of the sample is taken by the ten largest.

Systemically healthy Caucasian individuals from Russia, 35 to 50 in total and aged about 6 to 95 years, were included as donors. Each donor gave 8 to 10 milliliters of peripheral blood, drawn into EDTA-treated Vacutainer tubes. Ficoll-Paque density-gradient centrifugation was used to isolate PBMCs, with at least 6.5 million per sample. Trizol reagent was used to extract total RNA from the PBMCs, yielding at least 5.5 micrograms per sample. For every donor, flow cytometry on a PBMC aliquot measured the percentage of naive CD45RAhigh/CD27high T cells. Spanning cysteine to phenylalanine, the CDR3 consists of 19 amino acids. The read is trimmed to its CDR3 DNA, 57 bases read in frame from base 1. CDR1 and CDR2, per the germline V gene, are MGHRA and YSYEKL.

The sequence joins TRBV4-1 to TRBJ2-1; 10 junctional bases match TRBD2. The J call may be faulty, since TRBJ2-7 better matches the DNA end. This receptor was obtained from a man aged 30-40 years in good health. Material for sequencing was blood. The DNA sequence is as follows: TGCGCCAGCAGCCAAGTAGCGGGAGGCCAAGTTTACTCCTACAATGAGCAGTACTTC. This encodes CASSQVAGGQVYSYNEQYF.